This T cell receptor beta chain emerged from a study of shared clonotypes between healthy human individuals. The CDR3 contains 12 residues. The naive CD8 population came from CD45RO-negative cells selected for CCR7, without terminally differentiated effector memory CD45RA+ cells. Data came from immunoSEQ multiplex PCR; TCRdb stores just in-frame clones and leaves some out. The data show about 2 million clones, approximately 95% seen once. The chain is built from TRBV21-1 and TRBJ2-7; TRBD2, the table's D call, lacks a check against the DNA. TRBV21-1 is deemed a pseudogene. The receptor comes from a man between 18 and 29 years old in good health. The sample comprised naive CD8+ T cells sorted from blood. The CDR3 is CASRLEVYEQYF. As DNA, the CDR3 is TGTGCCAGCAGGCTGGAGGTCTACGAGCAGTACTTC.